The 19 T cell receptor beta chains in this list originate from one sample, sequenced in a study of T cells in Graves' hyperthyroidism and ophthalmopathy. TCR beta CDR3 region amplification was performed from RNA transcripts. A first-round RT-PCR of the TCR CDR3 used the HTBI primer set. TCRdb re-called the multiplex PCR reads through MiXCR, storing one row per CDR3 protein. The table has about 98,000 distinct CDR3 sequences, around 37% seen once; the top ten hold 9.5% to 13%. The sample was peripheral blood or thyroid tissue (not recorded which). These receptors were taken from a woman in her thirties with Graves' hyperthyroidism.

This clonotype was found many times. The rearrangement joins TRBV28 to TRBJ2-7, with TRBD2 matching over 12 bases. Losses at the gene ends were 8 bases for V and 5 bases for J; bases not matched to a gene: 10. The germline V gene encodes CDR1 MDHEN and CDR2 SYDVKM. This CDR3 comprises 15 residues. DNA for the CDR3: TGTGCCAGCCGGCTCCTAGCGGGAGGGTCCAACGAGCAGTACTTC. Translated, it gives CASRLLAGGSNEQYF. Supplemented by reference TRBV28 and TRBJ2-7, the full variable domain reads DVKVTQSSRYLVKRTGEKVFLECVQDMDHENMFWYRQDPGLGLRLIYFSYDVKMKEKGDIPEGYSVSREKKERFSLILESASTNQTSMYLCASRLLAGGSNEQYFGPGTRLTVT.

This clonotype was observed many times. The J gene is TRBJ2-5, the V gene TRBV6-1; D is tentatively TRBD1 or TRBD2 (5 bases each). The germline V gene encodes CDR1 MNHNS and CDR2 SASEGT. The V gene lost 5 bases and the J gene lost 4 bases, with 20 bases spanning the gap. The CDR3 length is 16 residues. The CDR3 is CASSSLPGGAGETQYF. The DNA of the CDR3 is TGTGCCAGCAGTTCTCTCCCTGGGGGTGCAGGAGAGACCCAGTACTTC.

J is TRBJ2-5 and V is TRBV2, with D possibly matching TRBD1 (5 bases). Germline values: CDR1 SNHLY, CDR2 FYNNEI. CDR3 length equals 13 residues. Trimming stripped 6 bases from V and 3 bases from J, with 11 bases between. In DNA, the CDR3 is TGTGCCAGCAGCCATGGACAAGAAGAGACCCAGTACTTC. It is translated as CASSHGQEETQYF.

The rearrangement uses TRBV5-1 and TRBJ1-4; D is ambiguous. V shed 0 bases and J shed 8 bases, with 11 bases lying between them. The germline CDR1 and CDR2 sequences are SGHRS and YFSETQ. CDR3 length: 14 residues. For the CDR3, the DNA is TGCGCCAGCAGCTTGGGATTGGGTGGCGAAAAACTGTTTTTT. As protein: CASSLGLGGEKLFF.

In this sample, this clonotype turned up many times. CDR3: CASSLDGQNTEAFF. Here the CDR3 DNA reads TGCGCCAGCAGCTTGGATGGCCAGAACACTGAAGCTTTCTTT. The genes are TRBV5-1 and TRBJ1-1; D call uncertain. The CDR3 consists of 14 residues. Trimming shortened V by 0 bases and J by 1 base, and 7 bases separated the two germline ends. In germline, CDR1 is SGHRS, CDR2 YFSETQ.

This clonotype was seen ten or more times. This chain links TRBV28 with TRBJ2-7; weak D call: TRBD2 (6 bases). The germline V and J ends were trimmed by 5 bases and 3 bases, with 14 bases remaining between them. CDR3 length equals 14 residues. The germline CDR1 and CDR2 sequences are MDHEN and SYDVKM. The CDR3 sequence is CASSKGGDVYEQYF. In DNA, the CDR3 is TGTGCCAGCAGTAAAGGCGGGGACGTCTACGAGCAGTACTTC. The full variable domain, rest sourced from reference TRBV28 and TRBJ2-7, is DVKVTQSSRYLVKRTGEKVFLECVQDMDHENMFWYRQDPGLGLRLIYFSYDVKMKEKGDIPEGYSVSREKKERFSLILESASTNQTSMYLCASSKGGDVYEQYFGPGTRLTVT.

This sequence joins TRBV28 and TRBJ1-1; 7 bases agree with TRBD1. Per the germline V gene, CDR1 is MDHEN and CDR2 is SYDVKM. CDR3 size: 14 residues. After removal of 7 bases from V and 5 bases from J, the junction contained 10 bases not matched to a gene. CDR3 sequence reads: CASTLQGLGTEAFF. In nucleotides, the CDR3 is TGTGCCAGCACCTTACAGGGGTTGGGTACTGAAGCTTTCTTT.

The chain recombines TRBV5-1 with TRBJ2-1; 12 bases agree with TRBD1. CDR3 size: 17 residues. V shed 0 bases, J shed 10 bases, and the junction held 11 bases outside the gene matches. Looked up from germline, CDR1 is SGHRS and CDR2 is YFSETQ. The CDR3 protein is CASSLGPGGQGAQEQFF. Written as DNA, the CDR3 is TGCGCCAGCAGCTTGGGACCGGGGGGACAGGGGGCGCAGGAGCAGTTCTTC.

This clonotype came up many times. This chain's CDR3 is CASTLGDGEAFF. CDR3 in DNA: TGTGCCAGCACCCTGGGGGACGGTGAAGCTTTCTTT. V and J are TRBV6-1 and TRBJ1-1; tentative D call: TRBD1 (5 bases). Trimming cost V 7 bases and J 7 bases, with 13 bases left between them. This CDR3 comprises 12 residues. Germline CDR1 and CDR2: MNHNS and SASEGT.

This chain connects TRBV12-3 or TRBV12-4 to TRBJ2-7; 9 nucleotides match TRBD1. CDR3 size: 13 residues. Unmatched junction bases numbered 3, after V lost 6 bases and J lost 3 bases. CDR3 sequence reads: CASRGTGNYEQYF. The CDR3 bases are TGTGCCAGCAGGGGGACAGGGAACTACGAGCAGTACTTC.

This clonotype has at least ten counts. V usage is TRBV13 and J usage is TRBJ2-2; possibly TRBD2 for D (5 bases). Looked up from germline, CDR1 is PRHDT and CDR2 is FYEKMQ (reference sequence). Trimming took off 5 bases at V and 2 bases at J, with 12 bases between the two ends. The CDR3 totals 15 residues. CDR3 sequence reads: CASSGGPDNTGELFF. The DNA for the CDR3 is TGTGCCAGCAGCGGAGGCCCTGATAACACCGGGGAGCTGTTTTTT. The whole variable domain, remainder taken from reference TRBV13 and TRBJ2-2, is AAGVIQSPRHLIKEKRETATLKCYPIPRHDTVYWYQQGPGQDPQFLISFYEKMQSDKGSIPDRFSAQQFSDYHSELNMSSLELGDSALYFCASSGGPDNTGELFFGEGSRLTVL.

This rearrangement joins TRBV7-9 to TRBJ1-2; D gene ambiguous. Looked up from germline, CDR1 is SEHNR and CDR2 is FQNEAQ (reference sequence). CDR3 size: 14 residues. The germline V and J ends were trimmed by 1 base and 3 bases, with 9 bases remaining between them. CDR3 DNA sequence: TGTGCCAGCAGCTTAGTATCCAGCTACTATGGCTACACCTTC. Encoded protein: CASSLVSSYYGYTF. The full variable domain, rest sourced from reference TRBV7-9 and TRBJ1-2, is DTGVSQNPRHKITKRGQNVTFRCDPISEHNRLYWYRQTLGQGPEFLTYFQNEAQLEKSRLLSDRFSAERPKGSFSTLEIQRTEQGDSAMYLCASSLVSSYYGYTFGSGTRLTVV.

The J gene is TRBJ2-5, the V gene TRBV20-1; D possibly corresponds to TRBD2 (7 bases). Trimming cost V 6 bases and J 5 bases, with 16 bases left between them. Germline lookup yields CDR1 DFQATT and CDR2 SNEGSKA (reference sequence). The CDR3 extends over 13 amino acids. The CDR3 region is CSAPWGGGETQYF. The CDR3 nucleotides read TGCAGTGCCCCGTGGGGAGGGGGGGAGACCCAGTACTTC.

The chain has TRBV25-1 and TRBJ1-4; no clear D. The CDR3 length is 13 residues. Trimming removed 8 bases from V and 11 bases from J, with 18 bases in between. Germline V lookup: CDR1 MGHDK, CDR2 SYGVNS. The CDR3 DNA reads TGTGCCAGCTTGGATGGGTTACACGAGAAACTGTTTTTT. Translating it yields CASLDGLHEKLFF.

This chain links TRBV29-1 with TRBJ2-7, with no clear D. The germline gives CDR1 SQVTM, CDR2 ANQGSEA. The CDR3 consists of 12 residues. Deletions cut 7 bases from V and 2 bases from J, with 12 bases between. Here the CDR3 DNA reads TGCAGCGCCGCTGACACACCCTACGAGCAGTACTTC. This gives the protein CSAADTPYEQYF.

The chain has TRBV5-1 and TRBJ1-2, with D unresolved. Germline CDR1 reads SGHRS; CDR2 reads YFSETQ. Trimming cost V 1 base and J 2 bases, with 9 bases left between them. The CDR3 has 14 residues. CDR3 coding DNA: TGCGCCAGCAGCTTGTTGGATTTGAACTATGGCTACACCTTC. It specifies CASSLLDLNYGYTF. Complete variable domain (other parts from reference TRBV5-1 and TRBJ1-2): KAGVTQTPRYLIKTRGQQVTLSCSPISGHRSVSWYQQTPGQGLQFLFEYFSETQRNKGNFPGRFSGRQFSNSRSEMNVSTLELGDSALYLCASSLLDLNYGYTFGSGTRLTVV.

This clonotype was counted only a few times. The chain combines TRBV28 with TRBJ1-2, with 10 positions matching TRBD1. Germline trimming cut 6 bases from V and 4 bases from J; bases unmatched to any gene: 8. This CDR3 is 15 amino acids long. CDR1 and CDR2 from the germline V gene are MDHEN and SYDVKM. In DNA form, the CDR3 reads TGTGCCAGCAGGAATCCGGGACAGGGGAGCTATGGCTACACCTTC. Protein product: CASRNPGQGSYGYTF.

In this sample, this clonotype turned up many times. V usage is TRBV11-2 and J usage is TRBJ1-1, with D maybe TRBD1 (5 bases). The CDR3 runs to 16 residues. Germline V gene sequence: CDR1 SGHAT, CDR2 FQNNGV. V lost 1 base and J 3 bases, leaving 15 bases between the germline ends. CDR3 DNA sequence: TGTGCCAGCAGCTTAGCCACCGGTAGGGGATACACTGAAGCTTTCTTT. Translating gives CASSLATGRGYTEAFF.

Turning to this clonotype: This could be a read error, since a much larger clone is one nucleotide away. This sequence joins TRBV10-2 and TRBJ1-4; D unclear. The CDR3 consists of 15 residues. Germline V gene sequence: CDR1 WSHSY, CDR2 SAAADI. CDR3 nucleotide sequence: TGTGCCAGCAGTTTGATCGTGGCAACTAATGAAAAACTGCTTTTT. Translation gives CASSLIVATNEKLLF.